This TCR beta chain was observed in a study of cytomegalovirus exposure and HLA in healthy donors. PCR primers comprised 60 Vbeta and 13 Jbeta primers. Generated by immunoSEQ multiplex PCR, the TCRdb table keeps only in-frame clones and is missing some. Among about 130,000 clones listed, under 80% were seen once. Trimming removed 5 bases at V and 12 bases at J, with 17 bases between. The CDR3 sequence is 13 residues long. In germline, CDR1 is MDHEN, CDR2 SYDVKM. This TCR derives from a woman aged 55-69 years in good health and CMV-seropositive. J is TRBJ1-3 and V is TRBV28; tentatively, D is TRBD1 (5 bases). Sequenced input: PBMCs. The CDR3 loop reads CASSPPLGHHIYF. The CDR3 bases are TGTGCCAGCAGTCCCCCCCTAGGACACCACATATATTTT.